Each of the 19 T cell receptor beta chains below was sequenced from the same sample in a study of T cell clonotyping in hematopoietic cell transplantation. The time point denotes: recipient sample about 28 days before transplant, after cytoreduction. Clones were read by immunoSEQ multiplex PCR, and TCRdb kept only the in-frame ones, dropping some. The table lists more than 25,000 clones, roughly 80% of them singletons, with 6% to 8.5% in the top ten. Sequencing used peripheral blood mononuclear cells, obtained before stem cell transplant. These receptors were taken from a woman in her twenties or thirties with chronic myeloid leukemia. Some clones in this sample may be carry-over from other donors' samples.

The CDR3 is CASRTAGGAGTQYF. Here the CDR3 DNA reads TGTGCCAGCAGGACTGCAGGGGGCGCGGGGACCCAGTACTTC. The genes are TRBV6-5 and TRBJ2-5; 8 bases are shared with TRBD1. CDR3 length: 14 amino acids. Germline CDR1 and CDR2: MNHEY and SVGAGI. V dropped 6 bases and J dropped 7; count of bases not matched to a gene: 10.

This chain joins TRBV6-5 and TRBJ1-2, with 7 bases lining up with TRBD1. The CDR3 sequence is 15 residues long. J was trimmed by 1 base and V by 6 bases; bases with no gene match: 8. Germline V gene data show CDR1 as MNHEY and CDR2 as SVGAGI. CDR3 coding DNA: TGTGCCAGCAGCCCCCCACAGGGGAGTAACTATGGCTACACCTTC. It codes for CASSPPQGSNYGYTF.

V and J are TRBV6-1 and TRBJ1-1; tentative D call: TRBD1 (6 bases). V shed 6 bases and J shed 2 bases, with 10 bases lying between them. The CDR3 consists of 13 residues. The germline V gene encodes CDR1 MNHNS and CDR2 SASEGT. The DNA of the CDR3 is TGTGCCAGCAGCCGAGGGGGTAACACTGAAGCTTTCTTT. The encoded protein is CASSRGGNTEAFF.

The V and J genes are TRBV7-2 and TRBJ2-2; D perhaps matches TRBD1 (5 bases). Germline values: CDR1 SGHTA, CDR2 FQGNSA. The V and J ends lost 0 bases and 4 bases respectively, with 9 bases between them. This CDR3 has 15 residues. DNA for the CDR3: TGTGCCAGCAGCTTAGCAGGACACTCCACCGGGGAGCTGTTTTTT. This codes for CASSLAGHSTGELFF.

The chain joins TRBV11-2 to TRBJ2-2, with a weak D call TRBD1 (6 bases). Trimming shortened V by 5 bases and J by 4 bases, and 11 bases separated the two germline ends. The CDR3 contains 14 residues. The germline V gene has CDR1 SGHAT and CDR2 FQNNGV. The CDR3 region is CASSNRVATGELFF. DNA for the CDR3: TGTGCCAGCAGCAACAGGGTAGCCACCGGGGAGCTGTTTTTT.

As DNA, the CDR3 is TGTGCCAGCAGGTTATTGGGGTTGAATTCACCCCTCCACTTT. Its protein is CASRLLGLNSPLHF. The V gene is TRBV5-8, the J gene TRBJ1-6; no firm D call. In germline, CDR1 is SGHTS, CDR2 YDEGEE. V was pared by 5 bases and J by 7 bases, with 13 bases between. CDR3 length: 14 residues.

Concerning this clone itself: Other DNA sequences in the same sample also yield this CDR3. The rearrangement joins TRBV27 to TRBJ2-7; the D gene is possibly TRBD1 (6 bases). From germline, CDR1 is MNHEY and CDR2 SMNVEV (reference sequence). V lost 2 bases and J lost 2, with 10 bases in between. The length of the CDR3 is 14 residues. Here the CDR3 reads CASSLVAGAYEQYF. DNA for the CDR3: TGTGCCAGCAGTTTAGTGGCAGGGGCCTACGAGCAGTACTTC.

The V call is TRBV5-4, the J call TRBJ2-7, with TRBD2 matching 14 bases. The trim removed 3 bases at V and 0 bases at J, leaving 2 bases unmatched. This CDR3 is built from 16 residues. The germline CDR1 and CDR2 sequences are SGHNT and YYREEE (reference sequence). The CDR3 spells CASSYGLAGGSYEQYV. The CDR3 region has the DNA TGTGCCAGCAGCTACGGACTAGCGGGAGGCTCCTACGAGCAGTACGTC.

V and J are TRBV7-8 and TRBJ1-5; unclear D gene. The CDR3 contains 14 residues. Trimming left V 1 base short and J 2 bases short, with 6 bases between. The V gene's germline CDR1 is SGHVS and CDR2 FQNEAQ. The CDR3 spells CASSLGGRNQPQHF. CDR3 in DNA: TGTGCCAGCAGCTTAGGAGGGCGCAATCAGCCCCAGCATTTT.

The V and J genes are TRBV27 and TRBJ2-3, with a possible D match to TRBD2 (7 bases). Germline V gene data show CDR1 as MNHEY and CDR2 as SMNVEV (reference sequence). CDR3 length: 15 amino acids. The ends were cut back, 8 bases at V and 4 bases at J, with 19 bases in the middle. This chain's CDR3 is CASRAGRGRSDTQYF. CDR3 DNA sequence: TGTGCCAGCCGGGCGGGGCGGGGGCGGTCAGATACGCAGTATTTT.

This sequence joins TRBV10-3 and TRBJ1-5; 7 nucleotides match TRBD1. This CDR3 is 14 amino acids long. The V segment lost 2 bases and the J segment 4 bases; nucleotides outside the gene matches: 2. Germline V lookup: CDR1 ENHRY, CDR2 SYGVKD. The CDR3 DNA sequence: TGTGCCATCAGTGAGGGGACAGTTAATCAGCCCCAGCATTTT. The encoded protein is CAISEGTVNQPQHF.

The rearrangement joins TRBV5-6 to TRBJ2-5; no clear D gene. The ends were cut back, 3 bases at V and 1 base at J, with 10 bases in the middle. Per germline, CDR1 SGHDT and CDR2 YYEEEE. CDR3 length: 14 amino acids. The CDR3 DNA reads as TGTGCCAGCAGCTCCCGACGGACCCAAGAGACCCAGTACTTC. Its protein is CASSSRRTQETQYF.

The J gene is TRBJ2-7, the V gene TRBV5-6, with a weak D call TRBD2 (5 bases). V shed 0 bases and J shed 0 bases, with 10 bases lying between them. CDR3 size: 15 residues. CDR1 is SGHDT, CDR2 YYEEEE, per germline. The CDR3: CASSLVGGSSYEQYF. In DNA, the CDR3 is TGTGCCAGCAGCTTGGTTGGTGGGAGCTCCTACGAGCAGTACTTC.

The chain joins TRBV7-2 to TRBJ2-3, with D perhaps being TRBD1 or TRBD2 (5 bases each). Per the germline V gene, CDR1 is SGHTA and CDR2 is FQGNSA. CDR3 length: 18 amino acids. Trimming removed 2 bases at V and 0 bases at J, with 18 bases between. CDR3 sequence reads: CASSLIVSGWGSTDTQYF. CDR3 DNA sequence: TGTGCCAGCAGCTTAATAGTCTCCGGGTGGGGGAGCACAGATACGCAGTATTTT.

In nucleotides, the CDR3 is TGTGCCAGCTCACCGACACAGAACTACGAGCAGTACGTC. Protein sequence: CASSPTQNYEQYV. The V call is TRBV18, the J call TRBJ2-7; D is ambiguous. The CDR3 covers 13 residues. Looked up from germline, CDR1 is KGHSH and CDR2 is LQKENI. Trimming stripped 3 bases from V and 3 bases from J, with 9 bases between.

The V and J genes are TRBV2 and TRBJ2-7, with 9 nucleotides matching TRBD2. The CDR3 extends over 12 amino acids. The germline V gene encodes CDR1 SNHLY and CDR2 FYNNEI. The V gene end was trimmed by 6 bases and the J gene end by 12 bases; junction bases not matched to a gene: 9. CDR3 in amino acids: CASRPGTSRLYV. The CDR3 coding sequence is TGTGCCAGCAGGCCTGGGACTAGCCGTTTGTACGTC.

This clone came up a few times. The chain combines TRBV28 with TRBJ1-1, with D possibly being TRBD1 (5 bases). Germline values: CDR1 MDHEN, CDR2 SYDVKM. The CDR3 sequence is 15 residues long. The V end was cut by 1 base, the J end by 3 bases, with 12 bases between. CDR3 protein: CASSLLPGRDTEAFF. The CDR3 DNA is TGTGCCAGCAGTTTATTGCCGGGCAGGGACACTGAAGCTTTCTTT.

This chain uses TRBV2 with TRBJ2-3; D perhaps matches TRBD2 (6 bases). Germline V gene data show CDR1 as SNHLY and CDR2 as FYNNEI. Deletions cut 7 bases from V and 4 bases from J, with 18 bases between. The CDR3 loop spans 15 amino acids. The DNA for the CDR3 is TGTGCCAGCACAAAAGGGCGGGGTGGGGCAGATACGCAGTATTTT. This sequence encodes CASTKGRGGADTQYF.

This chain connects TRBV6-5 to TRBJ2-2; 10 bases are a match to TRBD2. Germline V gene sequence: CDR1 MNHEY, CDR2 SVGAGI. This CDR3 region has 15 residues. V lost 2 bases and J lost 6; bases outside the gene matches: 3. The CDR3 reads CASSYAGLAAGELFF. The DNA for the CDR3 is TGTGCCAGCAGTTACGCCGGACTAGCGGCCGGGGAGCTGTTTTTT.